These 13 T cell receptor beta chains share one sample of origin, sequenced in a study of blood T cell repertoires in COVID-19. Clones were read by immunoSEQ multiplex PCR, and TCRdb kept only the in-frame ones, dropping some. The sample has about 100,000 clones, roughly 85% seen once. Specimen: PBMCs or T cells enriched from blood (not recorded which). Source of these receptors: a woman between 45 and 60 years old who had recovered from COVID-19.

In this sample, this clone turned up once. The chain recombines TRBV25-1 with TRBJ2-1; D not certain. This CDR3 is 13 amino acids long. Deletions cut 7 bases from V and 1 base from J, with 8 bases between. Germline V gene data show CDR1 as MGHDK and CDR2 as SYGVNS. CDR3 region: CASTYASYNEQFF. Here the CDR3 DNA reads TGTGCCAGCACCTACGCGTCCTACAATGAGCAGTTCTTC.

CDR3 coding DNA: TGTGCCTGGAGTGTAGGAACGACAGGGAATTCACCCCTCCACTTT. It translates to CAWSVGTTGNSPLHF. This chain joins TRBV30 and TRBJ1-6, with 7 bases identical to TRBD1. Germline CDR1 reads GTSNPN; CDR2 reads SVGIG (reference sequence). The CDR3 totals 15 residues. The junction had 6 bases not matched to a gene; V was cut back by 0 bases and J by 7 bases.

This clone appeared once. The chain recombines TRBV11-2 with TRBJ2-3, with D possibly matching TRBD1 (6 bases). Trimming took 5 bases from V and 11 from J, leaving 26 bases between them. CDR3 size: 16 residues. The germline V gene has CDR1 SGHAT and CDR2 FQNNGV. CDR3 sequence reads: CASSPVTGSGEGRQYF. CDR3 nucleotide sequence: TGTGCCAGCAGCCCGGTTACAGGGTCCGGGGAAGGGCGGCAGTATTTT.

Points on this clone: This may be a read error, as it is one base from a much larger clone. The chain joins TRBV5-5 to TRBJ1-1, with D uncertain. Germline CDR1 is SGHKS and CDR2 is YYEKEE (reference sequence). CDR3 length: 13 amino acids. Trimming pared 0 bases from V and 5 bases from J, leaving 8 bases between. This chain's CDR3 is CASSLGRETEAFF. The CDR3 DNA reads as TGTGCCAGCAGCTTGGGGAGGGAAACTGAAGCTTTCTTT.

The CDR3 is CASESQGRGSYNEQFF. CDR3 sequence (DNA): TGTGCCAGCGAATCACAGGGGCGAGGGTCCTACAATGAGCAGTTCTTC. V and J are TRBV2 and TRBJ2-1, with 7 bases fitting TRBD1. The CDR3 loop spans 16 amino acids. Germline V gene sequence: CDR1 SNHLY, CDR2 FYNNEI. Losses at the gene ends were 8 bases for V and 1 base for J; bases not matched to a gene: 11.

This rearrangement joins TRBV5-1 to TRBJ2-2, with D maybe TRBD1 (6 bases). Deletions cut 9 bases from V and 0 bases from J, with 15 bases between. Germline V CDR1 and CDR2: SGHRS, YFSETQ. The CDR3 is made up of 15 amino acids. The CDR3 DNA is TGCGCCACTTGGGCTGGACAGTCGAACACCGGGGAGCTGTTTTTT. Residues: CATWAGQSNTGELFF.

CDR3 loop: CASSPGQKNTEAFF. The CDR3 nucleotides read TGTGCCAGCAGCCCGGGACAGAAGAACACTGAAGCTTTCTTT. The chain combines TRBV5-4 with TRBJ1-1; 7 bases fit TRBD1. The germline gives CDR1 SGHNT, CDR2 YYREEE (reference sequence). There are 14 residues in the CDR3. V dropped 4 bases and J dropped 1; count of bases not matched to a gene: 4.

This clone was recorded only once. The rearrangement uses TRBV6-5 and TRBJ2-3; TRBD2 agrees at 8 bases. CDR3 length: 15 residues. Germline CDR1 reads MNHEY; CDR2 reads SVGAGI. Unmatched junction bases numbered 9, after V lost 7 bases and J lost 3 bases. CDR3 protein: CASIGLAYMTDTQYF. The CDR3 nucleotides are TGTGCCAGCATCGGACTAGCCTACATGACAGATACGCAGTATTTT.

The chain uses TRBV19 and TRBJ2-2, with 9 bases identical to TRBD1. This CDR3 region has 15 residues. The germline gives CDR1 LNHDA, CDR2 SQIVND (reference sequence). J lost 3 bases, V lost 6 bases, and 5 bases had no gene match. CDR3 sequence: CASRDRGRYTGELFF. The CDR3 nucleotides are TGTGCCAGTAGAGACAGGGGGAGGTACACCGGGGAGCTGTTTTTT. Complete variable domain (other parts from reference TRBV19 and TRBJ2-2): DGGITQSPKYLFRKEGQNVTLSCEQNLNHDAMYWYRQDPGQGLRLIYYSQIVNDFQKGDIAEGYSVSREKKESFPLTVTSAQKNPTAFYLCASRDRGRYTGELFFGEGSRLTVL.

CDR3: CASSYGQGNYEQYF. The CDR3 DNA sequence: TGTGCCAGCAGTTACGGGCAGGGGAATTACGAGCAGTACTTC. The chain has TRBV6-5 and TRBJ2-7; TRBD1 might be the D (6 bases). The CDR3 is 14 residues long. V lost 2 bases to trimming and J lost 4 bases, with 12 bases between them. Germline lookup yields CDR1 MNHEY and CDR2 SVGAGI.

This sequence joins TRBV28 and TRBJ1-4; 7 bases are shared with TRBD1. This CDR3 contains 17 residues. Germline-derived CDR1 and CDR2 are MDHEN and SYDVKM. With V trimmed by 5 bases and J by 7 bases, 16 bases remained unmatched. CDR3 bases: TGTGCCAGCAGTGACCGGGACAGAGGTGACGCTAGTGAAAAACTGTTTTTT. Residues: CASSDRDRGDASEKLFF.

The CDR3 sequence: CASSDSGTSGRRGETQYF. CDR3 coding DNA: TGTGCCAGCAGTGATTCCGGGACTAGCGGGAGAAGGGGGGAGACCCAGTACTTC. The chain links TRBV25-1 to TRBJ2-5; 14 bases are a match to TRBD2. The CDR3 totals 18 residues. After removal of 3 bases from V and 5 bases from J, the junction contained 11 bases not matched to a gene. Per the germline V gene, CDR1 is MGHDK and CDR2 is SYGVNS.

CDR3 nucleotide sequence: TGTGCCAGCAGCCGCGGGTGGCCGACCGAGCAGTACTTC. Protein sequence: CASSRGWPTEQYF. The chain links TRBV11-1 to TRBJ2-7; perhaps TRBD2 as D (5 bases). The CDR3 has 13 amino acids. CDR1 is SGHAT and CDR2 is FQDESV in the germline V gene (reference sequence). Between the trimmed V and J ends, which lost 5 bases and 6 bases, there was a span of 14 bases.